This TCR beta chain was sequenced for a study of CD8+ T cells in alopecia areata. For the study at large: Administration of oral tofacitinib to treated patients was at 5 to 10 mg twice daily.

Sample treatment: oral pan-JAK inhibitor, 5-10 mg twice daily. Extraction and reverse transcription of RNA yielded cDNA as the sequencing template. Assay: immunoSEQ multiplex PCR; the TCRdb copy retains only in-frame clones and omits some. The sample lists 150,000 to 200,000 clones, roughly half occurring once. Notes on this clone: Its antigen remains unknown.

The study's findings and limits: There were many expanded lesional clones persisting in scalp and blood during tofacitinib. Alopecia totalis/universalis scalp especially showed more expanded CD8+ clones than normal scalp.

This CDR3 contains 15 residues. Germline-derived CDR1 and CDR2 are LGHNA and YSLEER. Trimming took off 3 bases at V and 2 bases at J, with 14 bases between the two ends. The chain uses TRBV4-3 and TRBJ2-7, with D unclear. This receptor was taken from a human donor with alopecia areata. The sequences come from CD8+ T cells sorted from blood, collected at roughly week 53, from a patient treated with tofacitinib. The CDR3 protein is CASSQENSRTYEQYF. The CDR3, as DNA: TGCGCCAGCAGCCAGGAAAACTCGCGGACCTACGAGCAGTACTTC.